Listed below are T cell receptor beta chains from one sample, sequenced in a study of T cell clones after liver transplantation. The table came from immunoSEQ multiplex PCR; TCRdb's copy has only in-frame clones and leaves some out. The sample records roughly 100,000 clones, about 80% being singletons. Sequences were derived from CD4+ T cells from blood, sampled 45 to 50 months after liver transplant. The receptor set was obtained from a human patient who received a liver transplant. The graft donor may have contributed some T cells. CDR3s include the opening cysteine and the closing phenylalanine or tryptophan. The D gene is left open where the match is weak. The size entry is marked missing in some rows and otherwise reads once, few, many or a size class.

d_gene	abundance	v_gene	j_gene	CDR3nt	CDR3aa
.	.	TRBV9	TRBJ2-7	TGTGCCAGCAGCCCTCAACGGGGGCAGAGCTCCTACGAGCAGTACTTC	CASSPQRGQSSYEQYF
.	few	TRBV7-9	TRBJ2-3	TGTGCCAGCACCCCTCCTGGACTGGAAGCCCATACGCAGTATTTT	CASTPPGLEAHTQYF
.	.	TRBV11-1	TRBJ2-7	TGTGCCAGCAGACCAGCAGGGCGAGGGCGCGGGTCCGCCTACGAGCAGTACTTC	CASRPAGRGRGSAYEQYF
TRBD2	.	TRBV9	TRBJ2-2	TGTGCCAGCAGACCCCGGACTAGCGGGACCGGGGAGCTGTTTTTT	CASRPRTSGTGELFF
.	.	TRBV10-1	TRBJ1-1	TGCGCCAGCAGTCTTAGCAGGGGCATGAACACTGAAGCTTTCTTT	CASSLSRGMNTEAFF
TRBD1	.	TRBV28	TRBJ2-7	TGTGCCAGCAGTTTTTCGGACAGGGCCTACGAGCAGTACTTC	CASSFSDRAYEQYF
.	.	TRBV13	TRBJ2-2	TGTGCCAGCAGCCAGCTCGGGAACACCGGGGAGCTGTTTTTT	CASSQLGNTGELFF
.	.	TRBV27	TRBJ1-2	TGTGCCAGCAGTTTTCGGCAGACAGACTATGGCTACACCTTC	CASSFRQTDYGYTF
.	.	TRBV2	TRBJ2-1	TGTGCCAGCAGTGAAGGTGGGGGGCCCACGGCCTACAATGAGCAGTTCTTC	CASSEGGGPTAYNEQFF
TRBD2	.	TRBV6-5	TRBJ2-1	TGTGCCAGCAGTTCTGCTAGCGGGAGATCAGATGAGCAGTTCTTC	CASSSASGRSDEQFF
TRBD2	.	TRBV2	TRBJ2-2	TGTGCCAGCAGTGATAGCGGGAGGGCGGTTAACGGGGAGCTGTTTTTT	CASSDSGRAVNGELFF
.	few	TRBV2	TRBJ1-2	TGTGCCAGCAGGACGGGGGGAAATTATGGCTACACCTTC	CASRTGGNYGYTF
.	.	TRBV2	TRBJ2-5	TGTGCCACCGGCCGGGGTCAGGAGACCCAGTACTTC	CATGRGQETQYF
.	.	TRBV4-1	TRBJ1-2	TGCGCCAGCAGCCAAGATCTGGCAGGGTACTATGGCTACACCTTC	CASSQDLAGYYGYTF
.	few	TRBV4-1	TRBJ1-2	TGCGCCAGCAGCCAACGGGGTCCTCTGGAGGGCGGCTACACCTTC	CASSQRGPLEGGYTF
.	.	TRBV9	TRBJ1-3	TGTGCCAGCAGCGTAGGCGGGGGTGAAGGAAACACCATATATTTT	CASSVGGGEGNTIYF
.	.	TRBV18	TRBJ1-1	TGTGCCAGCTCACCCCGAGGGGACACTGAAGCTTTCTTT	CASSPRGDTEAFF
.	.	TRBV7-6	TRBJ2-1	TGTGCCAGCAATGCGGGCGGCAATGAGCAGTTCTTC	CASNAGGNEQFF
TRBD1	.	TRBV7-2	TRBJ1-2	TGTGCCAGCAGCTCTCGGGACAGGGGGGCCTATGGCTACACCTTC	CASSSRDRGAYGYTF
TRBD1	.	TRBV18	TRBJ2-2	TGTGCCAGCTCACCAACGGGACAGGGCGGCACCGGGGAGCTGTTTTTT	CASSPTGQGGTGELFF
.	.	TRBV5-1	TRBJ1-1	TGCGCCAGCAGCTTGGATGCGGGTATGATGACTGAAGCTTTCTTT	CASSLDAGMMTEAFF
TRBD2	.	TRBV5-1	TRBJ2-5	TGCGCCAGCAGTGGTAGCGGGGGCTCGGTGAGGGAGACCCAGTACTTC	CASSGSGGSVRETQYF
.	.	TRBV4-1	TRBJ2-7	TGCGCCAGCAGCCCGTCGAGGTGGGAGGACTCCTACGAGCAGTACTTC	CASSPSRWEDSYEQYF
.	.	TRBV4-2	TRBJ2-3	TGTGCCAGCAGCCAAGAAACGGGGGCCTACACAGATACGCAGTATTTT	CASSQETGAYTDTQYF
TRBD1	few	TRBV29-1	TRBJ2-1	TGCAGCGTCAGGGGACAGGGAATCTACAATGAGCAGTTCTTC	CSVRGQGIYNEQFF
.	.	TRBV29-1	TRBJ2-2	TGCAGCGTTCCTAGGGGGGGCACGAACACCGGGGAGCTGTTTTTT	CSVPRGGTNTGELFF
.	once	TRBV5-1	TRBJ1-6	TGCGCCAGCAGCGCAGGGACGGCCGGGATCCATTCACCCCTCCACTTT	CASSAGTAGIHSPLHF
.	.	TRBV7-9	TRBJ2-5	TGTGCCAGCAGCAGATTTAGGACGGGACCGTTTGAGACCCAGTACTTC	CASSRFRTGPFETQYF
.	.	TRBV7-9	TRBJ2-7	TGTGCCAGCAGCTTAGCGGCGGCGGAGCAGTACTTC	CASSLAAAEQYF
TRBD1	.	TRBV5-1	TRBJ1-4	TGCGCCAGCAGACCCGGGACAGGAGGTGAAAAACTGTTTTTT	CASRPGTGGEKLFF
.	.	TRBV19	TRBJ2-2	TGTGCCAGTACCCCCGTGGGGATACAGGGAACCGGGGAGCTGTTTTTT	CASTPVGIQGTGELFF